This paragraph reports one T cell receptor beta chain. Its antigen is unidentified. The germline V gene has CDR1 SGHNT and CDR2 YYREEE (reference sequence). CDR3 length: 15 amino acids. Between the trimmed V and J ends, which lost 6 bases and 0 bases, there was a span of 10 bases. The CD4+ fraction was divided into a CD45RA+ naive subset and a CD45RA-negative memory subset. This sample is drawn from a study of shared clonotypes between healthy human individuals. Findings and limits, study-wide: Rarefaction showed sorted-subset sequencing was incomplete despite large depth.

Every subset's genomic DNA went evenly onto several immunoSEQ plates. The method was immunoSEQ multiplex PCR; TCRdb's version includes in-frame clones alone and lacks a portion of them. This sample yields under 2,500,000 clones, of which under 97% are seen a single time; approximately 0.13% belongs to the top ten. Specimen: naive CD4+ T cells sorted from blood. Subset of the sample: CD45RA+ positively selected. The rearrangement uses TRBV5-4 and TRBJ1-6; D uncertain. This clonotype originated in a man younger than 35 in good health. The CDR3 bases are TGTGCCAGCACCCAACAAAGCTCCTATAATTCACCCCTCCACTTT. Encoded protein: CASTQQSSYNSPLHF.